These T cell receptor beta chains were read from a single sample in a study of metastatic and nonmetastatic thyroid tumors. TCRdb called clones again from the PCR reads with MiXCR. The sample includes around 30,000 clones, 15% of them seen just once. The sample comprised blood. The receptors derive from a male donor with papillary thyroid cancer or a benign thyroid nodule (not recorded which). Some clones in this sample may be carry-over from other donors' samples. CDR3s include the opening cysteine and the closing phenylalanine or tryptophan. The D gene is left open where the match is weak. Rows give clone size only sometimes, using once, few, many, or a class for an expanded clone.

cdr3_length	j_call	d_call	v_call	clone_size	cdr3_aa	cdr3_nt
20	TRBJ1-1	.	TRBV25-1	.	CASSPIARFRDSSMNTEAFF	TGTGCCAGCAGTCCCATTGCCAGGTTCCGGGATTCTTCCATGAACACTGAAGCTTTCTTT
15	TRBJ2-3	TRBD2	TRBV20-1	many	CSAREIRLASDTQYF	TGCAGTGCTAGGGAAATACGACTAGCAAGCGATACGCAGTATTTT
14	TRBJ1-1	.	TRBV11-3	many	CASSFGGLDTEAFF	TGTGCCAGCAGCTTTGGAGGGTTGGACACTGAAGCTTTCTTT
15	TRBJ2-1	.	TRBV5-5	few	CASSFRAGSEGEQFF	TGTGCCAGCAGCTTCAGGGCAGGGTCCGAGGGTGAGCAGTTCTTC
13	TRBJ1-3	TRBD1	TRBV10-3	many	CAIGQGAKDTIYF	TGTGCCATCGGACAGGGGGCGAAGGACACCATATATTTT
12	TRBJ2-1	TRBD2	TRBV7-2	many	CASSLASGRAHF	TGTGCCAGCAGCTTAGCTAGCGGGAGGGCCCACTTC
15	TRBJ2-2	.	TRBV7-6	many	CASSLAQTLSGELFF	TGTGCCAGCAGCTTAGCGCAGACTTTATCCGGGGAGCTGTTTTTT
13	TRBJ2-7	TRBD2	TRBV6-1	many	CASSEMGLGEQYF	TGTGCCAGCAGTGAAATGGGACTAGGCGAGCAGTACTTC
16	TRBJ2-2	TRBD1	TRBV12-3/TRBV12-4	medium-sized	CASSSQGVTNTGELFF	TGTGCCAGCAGTTCACAGGGGGTGACGAACACCGGGGAGCTGTTTTTT
12	TRBJ1-1	.	TRBV6-2/TRBV6-3	many	CSPPRENTEAFF	TGTTCCCCCCCCCGGGAGAACACTGAAGCTTTCTTT
12	TRBJ2-2	.	TRBV5-6	.	CASNGWIGELFF	TGTGCCAGCAACGGGTGGATCGGGGAGCTGTTTTTT
13	TRBJ2-7	TRBD2	TRBV20-1	many	CSALGEGRYEQYF	TGCAGTGCTTTAGGGGAGGGGCGCTACGAGCAGTACTTC
15	TRBJ1-2	.	TRBV15	many	CATSRENPVIYGYTF	TGTGCCACCAGCAGAGAAAACCCGGTCATTTATGGCTACACCTTC
14	TRBJ1-5	.	TRBV6-1	.	CASVPVTGGKPQHF	TGTGCCAGCGTCCCCGTGACAGGTGGCAAGCCCCAGCATTTT
13	TRBJ2-7	TRBD2	TRBV5-5	many	CASSGLAGTEQYF	TGTGCCAGCAGTGGACTAGCGGGAACCGAGCAGTACTTC
16	TRBJ2-7	TRBD2	TRBV9	.	CASSPRVGAGAYEQYF	TGTGCCAGCAGCCCGAGAGTTGGGGCGGGAGCCTACGAGCAGTACTTC
16	TRBJ2-5	.	TRBV6-1	many	CASSPQPGDLHETQYF	TGTGCCAGCAGTCCCCAACCGGGGGATTTACACGAGACCCAGTACTTC
15	TRBJ2-7	TRBD1	TRBV20-1	.	CSAREGTGASYEQYF	TGCAGTGCTAGAGAGGGGACAGGGGCCTCCTACGAGCAGTACTTC
15	TRBJ2-7	TRBD2	TRBV6-1	.	CASPWSTSVSYEQYF	TGTGCCAGCCCCTGGTCAACTAGCGTATCCTACGAGCAGTACTTC
16	TRBJ2-5	.	TRBV20-1	many	CSARAPESTISETQYF	TGCAGTGCTAGAGCGCCCGAATCGACTATATCGGAGACCCAGTACTTC
15	TRBJ2-7	TRBD2	TRBV7-2	many	CASSTIAGGPHEQYF	TGTGCCAGCAGCACAATAGCGGGAGGGCCTCACGAGCAGTACTTC
13	TRBJ2-3	.	TRBV28	many	CASSTPRADTQYF	TGTGCCAGCAGTACACCAAGGGCAGATACGCAGTATTTT
15	TRBJ2-3	TRBD2	TRBV9	many	CASSVRGRGTDTQYF	TGTGCCAGCAGCGTACGCGGGAGAGGGACAGATACGCAGTATTTT
13	TRBJ1-2	.	TRBV27	many	CASSRGGGYGYTF	TGTGCCAGCAGCCGCGGTGGGGGCTATGGCTACACCTTC
14	TRBJ2-7	.	TRBV7-6	.	CASSLNGSPYEQYF	TGTGCCAGCAGCCTAAACGGGAGTCCCTACGAGCAGTACTTC
16	TRBJ1-3	.	TRBV20-1	many	CSATDRGLRSGNTIYF	TGCAGTGCTACGGACCGGGGCCTGCGCTCTGGAAACACCATATATTTT
16	TRBJ2-2	.	TRBV7-3	.	CASSLNGWRSTGELFF	TGTGCCAGCAGCCTCAACGGGTGGCGGAGCACCGGGGAGCTGTTTTTT
14	TRBJ1-1	.	TRBV19	many	CASTDEQRSREAFF	TGTGCCAGTACGGATGAGCAGCGGAGTAGGGAAGCTTTCTTT
15	TRBJ1-4	.	TRBV2	many	CASSESPFPNEKLFF	TGTGCCAGCAGTGAAAGCCCGTTCCCTAATGAAAAACTGTTTTTT
14	TRBJ2-3	.	TRBV28	many	CATLDRGLTDTQYF	TGTGCCACTCTAGACCGGGGGCTCACAGATACGCAGTATTTT
15	TRBJ2-1	.	TRBV12-5	many	CASGFGLGSYNEQFF	TGTGCTAGTGGTTTTGGTTTAGGGTCCTACAATGAGCAGTTCTTC
18	TRBJ2-7	TRBD2	TRBV6-1	.	CANSESQGGGREGYEQYF	TGTGCCAACAGTGAAAGCCAGGGGGGAGGGCGGGAGGGGTACGAGCAGTACTTC
15	TRBJ2-5	.	TRBV27	many	CASSLTTGSYETQYF	TGTGCCAGCAGTTTAACAACAGGTTCATACGAGACCCAGTACTTC
13	TRBJ2-2	.	TRBV5-4	.	CASSRDSWWELFF	TGTGCCAGCAGCCGGGACTCCTGGTGGGAGCTGTTTTTT
15	TRBJ1-2	.	TRBV4-3	many	CASSQAGGTNYGYTF	TGCGCCAGCAGCCAAGCCGGGGGCACTAACTATGGCTACACCTTC
13	TRBJ2-1	.	TRBV19	few	CASIRGLGEEQFF	TGTGCCAGTATAAGGGGACTTGGTGAGGAGCAGTTCTTC
14	TRBJ2-1	TRBD2	TRBV18	.	CANSRESGDNEQFF	TGTGCCAACTCACGAGAGAGCGGGGACAATGAGCAGTTCTTC
15	TRBJ1-5	TRBD1	TRBV19	many	CASSLRTGEGQPQHF	TGTGCCAGTAGTCTAAGGACAGGGGAGGGTCAGCCCCAGCATTTT
14	TRBJ2-1	.	TRBV12-3/TRBV12-4	medium-sized	CASSLRQQLGEQFF	TGTGCCAGCAGTTTAAGGCAGCAATTGGGGGAGCAGTTCTTC
15	TRBJ1-4	TRBD1	TRBV19	many	CASSMEVAGGEKLFF	TGTGCCAGTAGTATGGAGGTAGCAGGGGGAGAAAAACTGTTTTTT
16	TRBJ2-5	TRBD1	TRBV20-1	.	CSAPRGTGGSRETQYF	TGCAGTGCCCCCCGGGGGACAGGGGGCTCCAGAGAGACCCAGTACTTC
15	TRBJ1-1	.	TRBV14	many	CASSHGNRGRTEAFF	TGTGCCAGCAGCCACGGGAACAGAGGGAGAACTGAAGCTTTCTTT
11	TRBJ2-2	.	TRBV12-1	many	CAGCGTGELFF	TGTGCCGGGTGTGGCACCGGGGAGCTGTTTTTT
14	TRBJ1-5	.	TRBV19	many	CASSSRAGNQPQHF	TGTGCCAGTAGTAGCAGGGCTGGCAATCAGCCCCAGCATTTT
13	TRBJ2-5	.	TRBV7-2	many	CASSSPRGETQYF	TGTGCCAGCAGCTCCCCGAGAGGGGAGACCCAGTACTTC
13	TRBJ1-5	.	TRBV5-8	many	CASSSYMNQPQHF	TGTGCCAGCAGTTCATACATGAATCAGCCCCAGCATTTT
15	TRBJ1-2	.	TRBV7-8	.	CASSLCKVISYGYTF	TGTGCCAGCAGCTTATGCAAAGTCATCTCCTATGGCTACACCTTC
12	TRBJ1-1	.	TRBV10-3	many	CAISESTGTPFF	TGTGCCATCAGTGAGTCGACCGGAACTCCTTTCTTT
15	TRBJ1-6	.	TRBV7-9	many	CASSWGQAENSPLHF	TGTGCCAGCAGCTGGGGGCAGGCGGAGAATTCACCCCTCCACTTT
14	TRBJ1-5	.	TRBV3-1	few	CASSQGSRDQPQHF	TGTGCCAGCAGCCAAGGGTCCAGGGATCAGCCCCAGCATTTT
14	TRBJ1-3	.	TRBV6-1	.	CASSEATLGNTIYF	TGTGCCAGCAGTGAAGCGACTTTGGGAAACACCATATATTTT